Below are 7 T cell receptor beta chains sequenced from a single sample in a study of B cell selection in AIRE deficiency. The sorted conventional CD4 T cells were gated as CD4+CD127+. The assay was immunoSEQ multiplex PCR, and TCRdb's table has in-frame clones only and misses some. The repertoire includes roughly 25,000 clones, nearly 98% of them detected once, and roughly 0.2% sits in the top ten. Source material: conventional CD4+ T cells sorted from PBMCs. Source of these receptors: a human donor with AIRE deficiency.

The chain has TRBV6-6 and TRBJ1-5, with D hard to call. Germline V gene sequence: CDR1 MNHNY, CDR2 SVGAGI (reference sequence). The CDR3 runs to 15 residues. The ends were cut back, 5 bases at V and 0 bases at J, with 11 bases in the middle. DNA of the CDR3: TGTGCCAGCAGTCGGGTGGATGGTAGCAATCAGCCCCAGCATTTT. Translating it yields CASSRVDGSNQPQHF.

The rearrangement uses TRBV5-1 and TRBJ2-1; TRBD2 might be the D (5 bases). This CDR3 is 13 amino acids long. The ends were cut back, 1 base at V and 5 bases at J, with 7 bases in the middle. Per germline, CDR1 SGHRS and CDR2 YFSETQ. The CDR3 spells CASSLTLDNEQFF. The CDR3, as DNA: TGCGCCAGCAGCTTGACACTAGACAATGAGCAGTTCTTC. Full variable domain (remainder filled in from reference TRBV5-1 and TRBJ2-1): KAGVTQTPRYLIKTRGQQVTLSCSPISGHRSVSWYQQTPGQGLQFLFEYFSETQRNKGNFPGRFSGRQFSNSRSEMNVSTLELGDSALYLCASSLTLDNEQFFGPGTRLTVL.

The chain combines TRBV28 with TRBJ2-4; 8 nucleotides agree with TRBD1. V shed 6 bases and J 3 bases; nucleotides not matched to a gene: 7. Per the germline V gene, CDR1 is MDHEN and CDR2 is SYDVKM. The CDR3 length is 15 residues. For the CDR3, the DNA is TGTGCCAGCAGCCAGACAGGGGTGGTCAAAAACATTCAGTACTTC. Protein: CASSQTGVVKNIQYF.

The rearrangement uses TRBV5-1 and TRBJ2-1; 7 nucleotides agree with TRBD2. CDR3 length: 14 amino acids. V lost 0 bases, J lost 10 bases, and 7 bases stayed unmatched. Per the germline V gene, CDR1 is SGHRS and CDR2 is YFSETQ. The CDR3 sequence is CASSLVGGGWEQFF. DNA of the CDR3: TGCGCCAGCAGCTTGGTTGGGGGAGGGTGGGAGCAGTTCTTC.

The chain uses TRBV2 and TRBJ2-1; D unclear. The CDR3 has 13 amino acids. CDR1 and CDR2 (germline): SNHLY, FYNNEI. Trimming stripped 2 bases from V and 5 bases from J, with 7 bases between. Written as DNA, the CDR3 is TGTGCCAGCAGTGAACTAGTTGACAATGAGCAGTTCTTC. The encoded protein is CASSELVDNEQFF.

The chain combines TRBV18 with TRBJ2-1, with D possibly being TRBD1 or TRBD2 (5 bases each). The CDR3 is 14 residues long. In germline, CDR1 is KGHSH, CDR2 LQKENI. The germline V and J ends were trimmed by 3 bases and 9 bases, with 15 bases remaining between them. The CDR3 region has the DNA TGTGCCAGCTCACCGGGCCCAGTGGGACCTGAGCAGTTCTTC. It specifies CASSPGPVGPEQFF. Filled out from reference TRBV18 and TRBJ2-1, the complete variable domain reads NAGVMQNPRHLVRRRGQEARLRCSPMKGHSHVYWYRQLPEEGLKFMVYLQKENIIDESGMPKERFSAEFPKEGPSILRIQQVVRGDSAAYFCASSPGPVGPEQFFGPGTRLTVL.

V and J are TRBV28 and TRBJ1-5; 8 positions match TRBD1. The CDR3 has 15 amino acids. The germline CDR1 and CDR2 sequences are MDHEN and SYDVKM. With V trimmed by 3 bases and J by 2 bases, 3 bases remained unmatched. CDR3 sequence: CASSFQTGGNQPQHF. The DNA for the CDR3 is TGTGCCAGCAGTTTCCAGACAGGGGGCAATCAGCCCCAGCATTTT. The full variable domain, rest sourced from reference TRBV28 and TRBJ1-5, is DVKVTQSSRYLVKRTGEKVFLECVQDMDHENMFWYRQDPGLGLRLIYFSYDVKMKEKGDIPEGYSVSREKKERFSLILESASTNQTSMYLCASSFQTGGNQPQHFGDGTRLSIL.